This TCR beta chain was captured in a study of metastatic and nonmetastatic thyroid tumors. Study-wide context: Repertoires of blood and of tissue (tumor or nodule) from malignant and benign thyroid patients were compared.

TCRdb called clones again from the PCR reads with MiXCR. Found here are approximately 35,000 clones, about a fifth of them singletons; the top ten hold less than 4%. Germline lookup yields CDR1 MGHRA and CDR2 YSYEKL. CDR3 length: 16 residues. No patient received treatment before thyroid surgery. Remarks on this clone: No antigen is known for it. A read error may produce the germline difference seen at one junction end.

Study conclusions and caveats: In blood and tumor, TCR beta diversity was reportedly significantly higher in malignant thyroid tumors than in benign nodules.

The receptor's source is a male donor with papillary thyroid cancer or a benign thyroid nodule (not recorded which). Some clones in this sample may be carry-over from other donors' samples. Sequencing used tumor tissue. The chain has TRBV4-1 and TRBJ2-5, with D possibly TRBD2 on 6 matching bases. The J call may be wrong; the DNA end is better matched by TRBJ2-1. The CDR3 sequence is CAISQAPGGAYNDQFF. The CDR3 DNA reads TGCGCCATCAGCCAAGCTCCTGGAGGGGCCTACAATGATCAGTTCTTC.